Below, 6 T cell receptor beta chains from the same sample are listed, as sequenced in a study of blood T cell repertoires in COVID-19. Produced via immunoSEQ multiplex PCR; TCRdb's table is partial and in-frame only. The profile shows some 99,000 clones, 70% to 90% of them singletons. What was sequenced was peripheral blood. The receptors shown here come from a human donor in a cohort sampled during active COVID-19.

J is TRBJ2-1 and V is TRBV4-2, with 11 nucleotides matching TRBD2. Germline CDR1 and CDR2: LGHNA and YNFKEQ. J gave up 1 base and V 2 bases, and 4 bases lay outside the gene matches. The CDR3 is 17 residues long. CDR3 amino acids: CASSQTSGSSSYNEQFF. DNA of the CDR3: TGTGCCAGCAGCCAAACTAGCGGGAGCTCTTCCTACAATGAGCAGTTCTTC.

By sample fraction, this clone is medium-sized. The CDR3 DNA sequence: TGTGCCAGCAGCTTCCGAGCGGGAGGATCTTCTTACGAGCAGTACTTC. It encodes CASSFRAGGSSYEQYF. The V and J genes are TRBV6-6 and TRBJ2-7; 9 bases map to TRBD2. The length of the CDR3 is 16 residues. Germline assignment: CDR1 MNHNY and CDR2 SVGAGI (reference sequence). V gave up 6 bases and J gave up 4 bases; unmatched junction bases: 13.

This clone occurred a few times. In the same sample, other DNA sequences code for this CDR3. The CDR3 DNA follows: TGTGCCAGCAGCCCATCGGGGGGTGTCGGGGAGCTGTTTTTT. Amino acid sequence: CASSPSGGVGELFF. The genes are TRBV7-3 and TRBJ2-2, with 7 bases lining up with TRBD2. CDR1 is SGHTA, CDR2 FQGTGA, per germline. The trim removed 5 bases at V and 7 bases at J, leaving 7 bases unmatched. This CDR3 is 14 amino acids long.

The chain carries TRBV4-1 and TRBJ1-2; 8 positions match TRBD1. J gave up 3 bases and V 4 bases, and 7 bases lay outside the gene matches. The germline CDR1 and CDR2 sequences are MGHRA and YSYEKL. CDR3 size: 15 residues. The chain's CDR3 is CASSPQPTGDYGYTF. The CDR3 nucleotides are TGCGCCAGCAGCCCCCAACCGACAGGGGACTATGGCTACACCTTC.

The genes are TRBV28 and TRBJ2-7, with TRBD2 matching 10 bases. Germline CDR1 reads MDHEN; CDR2 reads SYDVKM. This CDR3 has 17 amino acids. Germline trimming cut 5 bases from V and 1 base from J; bases unmatched to any gene: 11. For the CDR3, the DNA is TGTGCCAGCAGTCCCGACACTAGCGGGAAGTGGTCCTACGAGCAGTACTTC. It yields the protein CASSPDTSGKWSYEQYF.

This clone was recorded once. The chain recombines TRBV6-5 with TRBJ2-7; D possibly corresponds to TRBD1 (6 bases). With 8 bases removed from V and 1 base from J, the gap between germline ends came to 6 bases. Per the germline V gene, CDR1 is MNHEY and CDR2 is SVGAGI. This CDR3 comprises 11 residues. CDR3 residues: CASGQSYEQYF. CDR3 coding DNA: TGTGCCAGCGGACAGTCCTACGAGCAGTACTTC.